A selection of T cell receptor beta chains follows, all from one sample in a study of PD-1 blockade in classical Hodgkin lymphoma. Sequenced by immunoSEQ multiplex PCR; TCRdb stores in-frame clones only, minus some. This sample has around 13,000 clones, with roughly 80% found just once. Source: peripheral blood mononuclear cells (PBMCs), taken before the fourth cycle of nivolumab. The receptors stem from a human donor with classical Hodgkin lymphoma. Each CDR3 is given with its conserved first and last residue. D genes are given only for firm matches. Some rows have no size entry. The others give once, few or many, or a class for an expanded clone.

V	D	J	size	CDR3	DNA
TRBV7-2	TRBD1	TRBJ2-5	once	CASSLETGLAETQYF	TGTGCCAGCAGCTTAGAGACAGGGTTGGCAGAGACCCAGTACTTC
TRBV7-2	TRBD1	TRBJ1-6	.	CASSLGQGGMNSPLHF	TGTGCCAGCAGCTTAGGACAGGGTGGGATGAATTCACCCCTCCACTTT
TRBV5-5	.	TRBJ1-5	.	CASSFEGDVDQPQHF	TGTGCCAGCAGCTTCGAGGGGGACGTGGATCAGCCCCAGCATTTT
TRBV11-3	TRBD1	TRBJ2-1	once	CASSLGSGTGPYNEQFF	TGTGCCAGCAGCTTGGGTTCCGGGACAGGGCCTTACAATGAGCAGTTCTTC
TRBV12-5	.	TRBJ1-2	.	CASGPHGDQYGYTF	TGTGCTAGTGGTCCCCACGGGGATCAATATGGCTACACCTTC
TRBV19	.	TRBJ2-5	few	CASSTDSASGTRRGTQYF	TGTGCCAGTAGTACCGACTCTGCTTCCGGGACAAGACGAGGGACCCAGTACTTC
TRBV7-7	TRBD2	TRBJ2-3	.	CASSLGLAGSDTQYF	TGTGCCAGCTCCTTAGGACTAGCGGGGTCAGATACGCAGTATTTT
TRBV6-6	.	TRBJ2-1	.	CASSLGGGDNEQFF	TGTGCCAGCAGTTTGGGCGGGGGCGACAATGAGCAGTTCTTC
TRBV4-3	TRBD2	TRBJ2-5	.	CASSDSGPGGETQYF	TGCGCCAGCAGCGATTCGGGCCCGGGGGGGGAGACTCAGTACTTC
TRBV6-5	TRBD2	TRBJ2-3	.	CASSLDSGGNTDTQYF	TGTGCCAGCAGTTTAGATAGCGGGGGGAACACAGATACGCAGTATTTT
TRBV4-2	.	TRBJ1-3	.	CASSQDGRGRYGNTIYF	TGTGCCAGCAGCCAAGATGGTAGGGGGAGATATGGAAACACCATATATTTT
TRBV4-3	.	TRBJ1-5	.	CASSQDIGGRKPQHF	TGCGCCAGCAGCCAAGATATCGGGGGGAGGAAGCCCCAGCATTTT
TRBV7-9	.	TRBJ2-5	.	CASSLEWVTLGRETQYF	TGTGCCAGCAGCTTAGAATGGGTGACCCTCGGACGGGAGACCCAGTACTTC
TRBV5-4	.	TRBJ1-1	few	CASSLSSVTEAFF	TGTGCCAGCAGCTTGAGCTCGGTCACTGAAGCTTTCTTT
TRBV6-1	.	TRBJ2-7	.	CASSGTRSYEQYF	TGTGCCAGCAGTGGAACCCGCTCCTACGAGCAGTACTTC
TRBV30	.	TRBJ2-7	.	CAWRGADSYEQYF	TGTGCCTGGAGGGGGGCCGACTCCTACGAGCAGTACTTC
TRBV28	.	TRBJ2-7	.	CASSHTRATSSYEQYF	TGTGCCAGCAGTCACACGCGGGCCACGAGCTCCTACGAGCAGTACTTC
TRBV6-1	.	TRBJ1-5	.	CASRPRDWAYQPQHF	TGTGCCAGCAGACCCCGGGACTGGGCCTATCAGCCCCAGCATTTT
TRBV5-6	TRBD1	TRBJ1-2	.	CASSITGAYTSNYGYTF	TGTGCCAGCTCCATTACAGGGGCCTATACTTCTAACTATGGCTACACCTTC
TRBV27	.	TRBJ2-7	.	CASSPGPGYYEQYF	TGTGCCAGCAGTCCAGGGCCAGGGTACTACGAGCAGTACTTC
TRBV6-6	TRBD2	TRBJ2-3	once	CASSHGRGGIDTQYF	TGTGCCAGCAGCCACGGGCGGGGGGGCATAGATACGCAGTATTTT
TRBV7-2	.	TRBJ1-2	.	CASSFQTSYGYTF	TGTGCCAGCAGCTTTCAGACAAGCTATGGCTACACCTTC
TRBV7-2	TRBD2	TRBJ2-1	once	CASSPRRASGVYNEQFF	TGTGCCAGCAGCCCCCGACGGGCTAGCGGGGTCTACAATGAGCAGTTCTTC
TRBV16	.	TRBJ1-2	.	CASSQFSYTF	TGTGCCAGCAGCCAATTTAGCTACACCTTC
TRBV28	TRBD1	TRBJ1-5	.	CASRVEGTGGSYISNQPQHF	TGTGCCAGCAGAGTTGAGGGGACAGGGGGGTCATATATCAGCAATCAGCCCCAGCATTTT
TRBV19	.	TRBJ1-2	.	CASSIKINYGYTF	TGTGCCAGTAGTATAAAGATTAACTATGGCTACACCTTC
TRBV6-1	.	TRBJ2-3	.	CASSFTSLLKDTQYF	TGTGCCAGCAGTTTTACTAGCCTACTTAAGGATACGCAGTATTTT
TRBV7-9	TRBD1	TRBJ2-7	.	CASSESAFGQGNHEQYF	TGTGCCAGCAGCGAGAGCGCTTTCGGACAGGGCAACCACGAGCAGTACTTC
TRBV7-9	.	TRBJ2-7	.	CASVGDYEQYF	TGTGCCAGCGTCGGAGATTACGAGCAGTACTTC
TRBV25-1	.	TRBJ2-7	.	CASSESPGEQYF	TGTGCCAGCAGTGAATCCCCAGGCGAGCAGTACTTC
TRBV19	TRBD2	TRBJ2-3	.	CASSTPGGERTDTQYF	TGTGCCAGTAGTACCCCGGGAGGGGAGCGCACAGATACGCAGTATTTT
TRBV7-9	.	TRBJ2-3	.	CASHRNGGADTQYF	TGTGCCAGCCACCGTAACGGGGGAGCAGATACGCAGTATTTT
TRBV6-1	.	TRBJ2-5	few	CASSDAVVGAQYQETQYF	TGTGCCAGCAGTGATGCGGTGGTAGGGGCCCAATACCAAGAGACCCAGTACTTC
TRBV5-1	.	TRBJ1-2	.	CASSLDPATSSSYTF	TGCGCCAGCAGCTTGGACCCTGCGACAAGCTCAAGCTACACCTTC
TRBV7-2	TRBD2	TRBJ2-7	few	CASSLRGSAGGRSYEQYF	TGTGCCAGCAGCTTAAGGGGTTCCGCGGGGGGACGCTCCTACGAGCAGTACTTC
TRBV6-5	TRBD2	TRBJ2-5	.	CASSYGLAGGETQYF	TGTGCCAGCAGTTACGGTCTAGCGGGGGGAGAGACCCAGTACTTC